The clone carrying this T cell receptor beta chain was seen repeatedly, ten times or more. Its matching antigen is unknown. Authors of the study amplified TCR beta CDR3 regions from RNA transcripts. Initially, a first-round RT-PCR of the TCR CDR3 employed the HTBI primer set. TCRdb analysed the multiplex PCR reads with MiXCR anew, one entry per CDR3 protein. The data show more than 500,000 distinct CDR3 sequences, with about 17% seen just once and 3.8% held by the top ten. The sample comes from a study of T cells in Graves' hyperthyroidism and ophthalmopathy. Overall study results and limits: Most clonotypes that expanded in the thyroid above 0.001 also showed up in blood.

This clonotype originated in a woman in her twenties or thirties with Graves' hyperthyroidism. The specimen was blood.

CDR3 sequence: CASSTPGGNYGYTF. The CDR3 nucleotides read TGTGCCAGCAGTACCCCCGGGGGTAACTATGGCTACACCTTC. This rearrangement joins TRBV28 to TRBJ1-2, with D possibly TRBD1 on 5 matching bases. The CDR3 loop spans 14 amino acids. V was pared by 5 bases and J by 1 base, with 11 bases between. CDR1 MDHEN and CDR2 SYDVKM come from the germline V gene.